Listed here are 17 T cell receptor beta chains from one sample, sequenced in a study of a mutant IDH1 vaccine in newly diagnosed glioma. Clones were read by immunoSEQ multiplex PCR, and TCRdb kept only the in-frame ones, dropping some. The table has around 53,000 clones, more than 65% seen once. For these TCRs, the target antigens are not known. Time point defined: week 35, safety follow-up. The vaccine gave 300 ug of a 20-mer mutant IDH1 peptide subcutaneously per dose. The sample here was PBMCs, taken from a glioma patient whose treatment included an IDH1 peptide vaccine. Receptors originate from a man aged 40-55 years with glioma.

The chain employs TRBV19 and TRBJ2-7; 11 bases are shared with TRBD1. The CDR3 runs 15 residues. Germline V CDR1 and CDR2: LNHDA, SQIVND (reference sequence). V shed 3 bases, J shed 4 bases, and the junction held 5 bases outside the gene matches. The CDR3: CASSIGTGGWYEQYF. DNA for the CDR3: TGTGCCAGTAGTATTGGGACAGGGGGTTGGTACGAGCAGTACTTC.

This CDR3 is CASTGTGVWYGYTF. In DNA, the CDR3 is TGTGCCAGCACCGGGACAGGGGTTTGGTATGGCTACACCTTC. This rearrangement joins TRBV7-2 to TRBJ1-2, with 10 positions matching TRBD1. Germline CDR1 is SGHTA and CDR2 is FQGNSA. The V gene end was trimmed by 7 bases and the J gene end by 5 bases; junction bases not matched to a gene: 7. This CDR3 has 14 residues.

This sequence joins TRBV14 and TRBJ1-4; 7 positions agree with TRBD1. V gave up 3 bases and J gave up 7 bases; unmatched junction bases: 2. The germline V gene has CDR1 SGHDN and CDR2 FVKESK. CDR3 length equals 13 residues. The chain's CDR3 is CASSQNRGEKLFF. CDR3 DNA sequence: TGTGCCAGCAGCCAGAACAGGGGTGAAAAACTGTTTTTT.

V gene TRBV5-6 combines with J gene TRBJ1-6; D gene unclear. With 4 bases removed from V and 2 bases from J, the gap between germline ends came to 10 bases. CDR3 length: 15 amino acids. Germline V gene data show CDR1 as SGHDT and CDR2 as YYEEEE. CDR3 protein: CASSPGRAYNSPLHF. In DNA, the CDR3 is TGTGCCAGCAGCCCAGGACGGGCCTATAATTCACCCCTCCACTTT.

With regard to this clone: Other DNA sequences in this specimen translate into the identical CDR3. The CDR3 DNA is TGTGCCAGCAGCCAAGATCGAGATACGCAGTATTTT. Residues: CASSQDRDTQYF. The chain joins TRBV4-2 to TRBJ2-3; no clear D. This CDR3 is 12 amino acids long. V lost 0 bases, J lost 5 bases, and 3 bases lay in between. From germline, CDR1 is LGHNA and CDR2 YNFKEQ.

The gene calls are TRBV7-6 and TRBJ2-2; D possibly uses TRBD1 or TRBD2 (5 bases each). V shed 5 bases and J shed 4 bases, with 17 bases lying between them. Germline CDR1 reads SGHVS; CDR2 reads FNYEAQ. This CDR3 contains 16 residues. The CDR3 sequence: CASSPSRGRVTGELFF. DNA for the CDR3: TGTGCCAGCAGCCCTTCGAGGGGACGAGTCACCGGGGAGCTGTTTTTT. Drawing the rest from reference TRBV7-6 and TRBJ2-2, the complete variable domain is GAGVSQSPRYKVTKRGQDVALRCDPISGHVSLYWYRQALGQGPEFLTYFNYEAQQDKSGLPNDRFSAERPEGSISTLTIQRTEQRDSAMYRCASSPSRGRVTGELFFGEGSRLTVL.

This clone was seen more than once but under ten times. The chain is built from TRBV5-6 and TRBJ1-6, with a tentative D call TRBD1 (5 bases). The germline V and J ends were trimmed by 1 base and 7 bases, with 12 bases remaining between them. The CDR3 consists of 15 residues. Germline values: CDR1 SGHDT, CDR2 YYEEEE. The CDR3 sequence: CASSLPGTGNSPLHF. As DNA, the CDR3 is TGTGCCAGCAGCTTGCCAGGGACGGGGAATTCACCCCTCCACTTT.

Only one count was recorded for this clone. The genes are TRBV6-1 and TRBJ2-5, with D unresolved. The CDR3 has 16 amino acids. Deletions cut 1 base from V and 0 bases from J, with 12 bases between. CDR1 is MNHNS, CDR2 SASEGT, per germline. The CDR3: CASSEGGQSYQETQYF. CDR3 coding DNA: TGTGCCAGCAGTGAAGGTGGGCAAAGTTACCAAGAGACCCAGTACTTC.

This clone showed up many times. The genes are TRBV7-9 and TRBJ1-1; D uncertain. Per the germline V gene, CDR1 is SEHNR and CDR2 is FQNEAQ (reference sequence). V shed 1 base and J shed 3 bases, with 18 bases lying between them. The CDR3 extends over 17 amino acids. The CDR3 here is CASSLVSRSATHTEAFF. The CDR3, as DNA: TGTGCCAGCAGCTTAGTTTCGCGGTCGGCGACTCACACTGAAGCTTTCTTT.

This chain connects TRBV5-1 to TRBJ2-7, with D hard to call. V lost 5 bases, J lost 3 bases, and 9 bases lay in between. CDR3 length: 12 amino acids. CDR1 is SGHRS, CDR2 YFSETQ, per germline. As DNA, the CDR3 is TGCGCCAGCAGTTCGTCCCACTACGAGCAGTACTTC. It specifies CASSSSHYEQYF.

The chain combines TRBV9 with TRBJ1-2; D gene unclear. The V end lost 4 bases, the J end lost 2 bases, and 12 bases lay between the germline ends. The CDR3 has 14 residues. Germline V gives CDR1 SGDLS, CDR2 YYNGEE. The CDR3 region has the DNA TGTGCCAGCAGCCCGCCAGGACGGAACTATGGCTACACCTTC. Translated, it gives CASSPPGRNYGYTF.

V usage is TRBV5-1 and J usage is TRBJ2-3; D ambiguous. With 6 bases removed from V and 0 bases from J, the gap between germline ends came to 8 bases. CDR1 and CDR2 (germline): SGHRS, YFSETQ. This CDR3 has 13 residues. DNA of the CDR3: TGCGCCAGCACCCCGACGAGCACAGATACGCAGTATTTT. It codes for CASTPTSTDTQYF. The complete variable domain, with remaining parts taken from reference TRBV5-1 and TRBJ2-3, reads KAGVTQTPRYLIKTRGQQVTLSCSPISGHRSVSWYQQTPGQGLQFLFEYFSETQRNKGNFPGRFSGRQFSNSRSEMNVSTLELGDSALYLCASTPTSTDTQYFGPGTRLTVL.

This chain connects TRBV6-5 to TRBJ2-7; 7 bases line up with TRBD1. In germline, CDR1 is MNHEY, CDR2 SVGAGI. The junction had 8 bases not matched to a gene; V was cut back by 2 bases and J by 4 bases. CDR3 length: 15 amino acids. Written as DNA, the CDR3 is TGTGCCAGCAGTTACGGGCTGGGACAGAGTTACGAGCAGTACTTC. Encoded protein: CASSYGLGQSYEQYF.

This clone showed up just a few times. The chain recombines TRBV6-5 with TRBJ2-2, with TRBD2 as a possible D gene (7 bases). V gave up 6 bases and J gave up 3 bases, with 11 bases separating them. This CDR3 spans 14 amino acids. Germline V gives CDR1 MNHEY, CDR2 SVGAGI. The CDR3 DNA sequence: TGTGCCAGCAGGGGAGGGGGATACACCGGGGAGCTGTTTTTT. Protein: CASRGGGYTGELFF.

The J gene is TRBJ2-5, the V gene TRBV7-2, with D maybe TRBD1 (6 bases). CDR3 length: 13 amino acids. CDR1 is SGHTA, CDR2 FQGNSA, per germline. V dropped 3 bases and J dropped 5 bases, with 10 bases sitting between them. The CDR3: CASSFQGLETQYF. The CDR3 nucleotides are TGTGCCAGCAGCTTTCAGGGGTTGGAGACCCAGTACTTC.

This chain links TRBV30 with TRBJ2-7, with 9 bases aligning to TRBD2. Germline V lookup: CDR1 GTSNPN, CDR2 SVGIG (reference sequence). Unmatched junction bases numbered 9, after V lost 3 bases and J lost 6 bases. This CDR3 comprises 14 residues. In DNA, the CDR3 is TGTGCCTGGAGGCCGGATAGCGGGGGCTCCGAGCAGTACTTC. Translating gives CAWRPDSGGSEQYF. Full variable domain (outside the CDR3, taken from reference TRBV30 and TRBJ2-7): SQTIHQWPATLVQPVGSPLSLECTVEGTSNPNLYWYRQAAGRGLQLLFYSVGIGQISSEVPQNLSASRPQDRQFILSSKKLLLSDSGFYLCAWRPDSGGSEQYFGPGTRLTVT.

The count of this clone is one. The chain combines TRBV6-6 with TRBJ2-7; a weak D match, TRBD2 (5 bases). Germline V gives CDR1 MNHNY, CDR2 SVGAGI (reference sequence). The CDR3 totals 12 residues. Trimming left V 5 bases short and J 6 bases short, with 11 bases between. CDR3 in amino acids: CASSRLLGEQYF. CDR3 sequence (DNA): TGTGCCAGCAGTAGACTACTCGGCGAGCAGTACTTC.